These T cell receptor beta chains were read from a single sample in a study of immune evolution from preneoplasia to lung adenocarcinoma. Sequencing was performed with immunoSEQ multiplex PCR; in TCRdb, only in-frame clones are kept and a portion is missing. This table has roughly 38,000 clones, around 74% appearing once. The sequenced material came from FFPE invasive lung adenocarcinoma tissue. The receptors were sampled from a person in their sixties or seventies with lung adenocarcinoma. Each CDR3 is given with its conserved first and last residue. A D gene is named only where the DNA matches it firmly. A clone size is listed for some rows: how often the clone was seen (once, few, many), or a class if it is expanded.

j_call clone_size d_call v_call cdr3_aa cdr3_nt
TRBJ2-7 - - TRBV27 CASRIDGPSGEQYF TGTGCCAGCAGGATAGACGGCCCGTCGGGCGAGCAGTACTTC
TRBJ2-3 - - TRBV19 CASKPLQQDTQYF TGTGCCAGTAAACCACTCCAACAGGATACGCAGTATTTT
TRBJ1-2 medium-sized - TRBV18 CASSPPGVWGYTF TGTGCCAGCTCACCACCAGGGGTGTGGGGCTACACCTTC
TRBJ2-7 - TRBD2 TRBV5-1 CASSPLVGGEGEQYF TGCGCCAGCAGCCCATTGGTGGGGGGGGAAGGAGAGCAGTACTTC
TRBJ2-2 - TRBD1 TRBV30 CAWRSGQETGELFF TGTGCCTGGAGGTCCGGACAGGAGACCGGGGAGCTGTTTTTT
TRBJ2-7 - - TRBV7-2 CASSPRLAGGFLEQYF TGTGCCAGCAGTCCCAGGCTGGCGGGTGGCTTTTTGGAGCAGTACTTC
TRBJ1-5 - - TRBV28 CASSLEGQPQHF TGTGCCAGCAGTTTAGAGGGTCAGCCCCAGCATTTT
TRBJ2-1 - - TRBV12-5 CASGPGWGSRDDNEQFF TGTGCTAGTGGCCCCGGGTGGGGATCCAGAGACGACAATGAGCAGTTCTTC
TRBJ2-1 - - TRBV5-1 CASGDPLRNEQFF TGCGCCAGCGGGGACCCCCTGCGGAATGAGCAGTTCTTC
TRBJ2-1 - TRBD2 TRBV27 CASSRLAGGRNYNEQFF TGTGCCAGCAGTCGACTAGCGGGAGGGCGTAACTACAATGAGCAGTTCTTC
TRBJ2-3 - - TRBV7-7 CASSLKPYTDTQYF TGTGCCAGCAGCTTAAAGCCCTACACAGATACGCAGTATTTT
TRBJ2-3 - - TRBV7-3 CASSLDWQASDTQYF TGTGCCAGCAGCTTAGATTGGCAGGCGTCAGATACGCAGTATTTT
TRBJ1-2 few - TRBV29-1 CSARRGSDIGYTF TGCAGCGCCCGGAGAGGGTCCGACATCGGCTACACCTTC
TRBJ2-7 - TRBD1 TRBV25-1 CASTRTGQGYEQYF TGTGCCAGCACCCGAACCGGACAGGGCTACGAGCAGTACTTC
TRBJ1-2 - TRBD1 TRBV6-5 CASTPGQGKFGYTF TGTGCCAGCACCCCGGGACAGGGGAAATTTGGCTACACCTTC
TRBJ2-7 - - TRBV6-1 CASSERPKSSYEQYF TGTGCCAGCAGTGAACGGCCGAAAAGCTCCTACGAGCAGTACTTC
TRBJ2-3 - - TRBV25-1 CASSRDTQYF TGTGCCAGCAGTAGGGATACGCAGTATTTT
TRBJ2-3 - - TRBV29-1 CSAVTAFPTDTQYF TGCAGCGCCGTAACCGCTTTCCCCACAGATACGCAGTATTTT
TRBJ2-1 - TRBD2 TRBV27 CASMPVLLARGQFF TGTGCCAGCATGCCCGTCTTACTAGCGAGGGGGCAGTTCTTC
TRBJ2-5 - - TRBV30 CAWSNGDSLGETQYF TGTGCCTGGAGTAACGGTGACTCCTTGGGAGAGACCCAGTACTTC
TRBJ2-7 once TRBD1 TRBV7-3 CASRLQGQDSYEQYF TGTGCCAGCAGGTTACAGGGACAGGATTCCTACGAGCAGTACTTC
TRBJ2-5 - - TRBV18 CASSPKRASIETQYF TGTGCCAGCTCACCAAAGCGGGCCTCGATTGAGACCCAGTACTTC
TRBJ1-1 once TRBD1 TRBV7-6 CASSWDRGNTEAFF TGTGCCAGCAGCTGGGACAGGGGGAACACTGAAGCTTTCTTT
TRBJ2-3 - TRBD1 TRBV6-6 CASTPGQGATDTQYF TGTGCCAGTACTCCGGGACAGGGGGCTACAGATACGCAGTATTTT
TRBJ2-7 - TRBD2 TRBV19 CASKAKRESFYEQYF TGTGCCAGTAAAGCCAAGCGGGAGTCCTTCTACGAGCAGTACTTC
TRBJ1-5 few - TRBV28 CASSSAGVSNQPQHF TGTGCCAGCAGTTCCGCAGGGGTTAGCAATCAGCCCCAGCATTTT
TRBJ2-3 - - TRBV7-9 CASSFERRDTQYF TGTGCCAGCAGCTTTGAGCGGAGAGATACGCAGTATTTT
TRBJ1-2 few - TRBV29-1 CSVGGQNYGYTF TGCAGCGTTGGGGGACAAAACTATGGCTACACCTTC
TRBJ2-3 - - TRBV7-9 CASSLGVWDTQYF TGTGCCAGCAGCTTAGGGGTTTGGGATACGCAGTATTTT
TRBJ1-1 - - TRBV11-2 CASSPPRTGKNTEAFF TGTGCCAGCAGCCCACCCCGGACGGGGAAAAACACTGAAGCTTTCTTT
TRBJ2-3 - - TRBV4-1 CASSQEITDTQYF TGCGCCAGCAGCCAAGAGATCACAGATACGCAGTATTTT
TRBJ1-1 - - TRBV30 CAWSAPWGYTEAFF TGTGCCTGGAGCGCACCATGGGGGTACACTGAAGCTTTCTTT
TRBJ1-5 - - TRBV15 CATSREVGSNQPQHF TGTGCCACCAGCAGAGAGGTGGGAAGCAATCAGCCCCAGCATTTT
TRBJ2-5 - - TRBV5-8 CASSPAFKGIKTQYF TGTGCCAGCAGCCCCGCGTTCAAGGGGATAAAGACCCAGTACTTC
TRBJ2-1 - - TRBV7-8 CASSLAGSSYNEQFF TGTGCCAGCAGCTTAGCCGGGAGCTCCTACAATGAGCAGTTCTTC
TRBJ2-6 - - TRBV15 CATRSPGKAGANVLTF TGTGCCACCAGGAGCCCCGGAAAGGCTGGGGCCAACGTCCTGACTTTC
TRBJ2-7 - - TRBV7-2 CASSPTLTYEQYF TGTGCCAGCAGCCCGACACTTACCTACGAGCAGTACTTC
TRBJ2-3 - - TRBV5-1 CASSADTLEQSTDTQYF TGCGCCAGCAGCGCCGACACGTTAGAGCAAAGTACAGATACGCAGTATTTT
TRBJ1-1 few - TRBV7-3 CASSLTGTGRMNTEAFF TGTGCCAGCAGCCTCACGGGTACAGGGAGAATGAACACTGAAGCTTTCTTT
TRBJ2-1 - TRBD1 TRBV7-6 CASSLLGQGGHEQFF TGTGCCAGCAGCTTATTGGGACAGGGGGGACATGAGCAGTTCTTC
TRBJ2-2 once - TRBV11-2 CASSPTRPNTGELFF TGTGCCAGCAGCCCAACTAGACCGAACACCGGGGAGCTGTTTTTT
TRBJ2-3 - TRBD1 TRBV28 CASSPRQGTSINTQYF TGTGCCAGCAGTCCCAGACAGGGGACTTCAATAAATACGCAGTATTTT
TRBJ2-6 - - TRBV4-2 CASSIGSGSGANVLTF TGTGCCAGCAGTATCGGATCAGGGTCAGGGGCCAACGTCCTGACTTTC
TRBJ2-7 medium-sized - TRBV5-1 CASSLAQGDSYEQYF TGCGCCAGCAGCTTGGCCCAAGGGGACTCCTACGAGCAGTACTTC
TRBJ2-1 - TRBD2 TRBV2 CASKGLAGGQYNEQFF TGTGCCAGCAAAGGACTAGCGGGAGGTCAATACAATGAGCAGTTCTTC
TRBJ2-7 few TRBD1 TRBV4-1 CASSQVSGQSYEQYF TGCGCCAGCAGCCAAGTCTCGGGACAGAGCTACGAGCAGTACTTC